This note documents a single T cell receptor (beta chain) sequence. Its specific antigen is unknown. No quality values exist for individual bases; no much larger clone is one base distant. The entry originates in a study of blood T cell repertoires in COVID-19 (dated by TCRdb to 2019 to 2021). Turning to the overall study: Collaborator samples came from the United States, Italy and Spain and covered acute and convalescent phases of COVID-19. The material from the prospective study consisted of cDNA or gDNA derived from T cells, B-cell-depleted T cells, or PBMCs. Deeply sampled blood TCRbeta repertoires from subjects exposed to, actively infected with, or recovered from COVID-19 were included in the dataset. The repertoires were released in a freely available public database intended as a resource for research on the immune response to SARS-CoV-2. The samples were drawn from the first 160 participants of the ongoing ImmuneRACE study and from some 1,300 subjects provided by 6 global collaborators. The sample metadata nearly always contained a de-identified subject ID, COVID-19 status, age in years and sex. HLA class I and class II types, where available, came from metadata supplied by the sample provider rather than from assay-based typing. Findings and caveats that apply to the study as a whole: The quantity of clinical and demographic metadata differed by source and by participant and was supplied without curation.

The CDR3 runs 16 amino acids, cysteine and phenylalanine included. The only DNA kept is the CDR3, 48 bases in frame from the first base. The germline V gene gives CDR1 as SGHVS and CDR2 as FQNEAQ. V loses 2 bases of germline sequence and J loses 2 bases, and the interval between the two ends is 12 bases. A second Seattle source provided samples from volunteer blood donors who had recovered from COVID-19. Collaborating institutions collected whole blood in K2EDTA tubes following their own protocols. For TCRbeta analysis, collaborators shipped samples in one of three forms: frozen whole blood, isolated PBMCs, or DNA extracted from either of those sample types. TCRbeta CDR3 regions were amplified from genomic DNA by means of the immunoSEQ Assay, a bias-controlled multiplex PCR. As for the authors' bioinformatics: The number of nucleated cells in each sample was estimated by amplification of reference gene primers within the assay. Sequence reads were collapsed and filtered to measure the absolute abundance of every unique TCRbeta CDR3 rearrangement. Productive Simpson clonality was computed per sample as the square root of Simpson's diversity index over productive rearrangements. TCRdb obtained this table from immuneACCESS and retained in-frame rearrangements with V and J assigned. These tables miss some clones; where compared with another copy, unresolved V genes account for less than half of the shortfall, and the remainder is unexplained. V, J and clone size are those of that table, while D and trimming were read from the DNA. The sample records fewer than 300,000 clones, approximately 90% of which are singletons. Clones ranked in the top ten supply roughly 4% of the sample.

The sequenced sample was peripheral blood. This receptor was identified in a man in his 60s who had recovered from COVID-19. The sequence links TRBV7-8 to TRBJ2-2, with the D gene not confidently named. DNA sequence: TGTGCCAGCAGCTTATGGTCCAGGCAAAACACCGGGGAGCTGTTTTTT. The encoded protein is CASSLWSRQNTGELFF. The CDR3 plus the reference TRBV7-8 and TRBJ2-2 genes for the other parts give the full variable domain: GAGVSQSPRYKVAKRGQDVALRCDPISGHVSLFWYQQALGQGPEFLTYFQNEAQLDKSGLPSDRFFAERPEGSVSTLKIQRTQQEDSAVYLCASSLWSRQNTGELFFGEGSRLTVL.